This TCR beta chain was sequenced for a study of blood T cell repertoires in COVID-19. Whole-study context: Acute and convalescent COVID-19 specimens originated in the United States, Italy and Spain.

Patients in Seattle were enrolled during active infection, then followed longitudinally. Methods used by the authors: Nucleated cell number was recorded as an estimate derived from reference gene primer amplification. The method was immunoSEQ multiplex PCR; TCRdb's version includes in-frame clones alone and lacks a portion of them. V, J and clone size are those of that table, while D and trimming were read from the DNA. The data show about 300,000 clones, approximately 84% seen once. Germline V gene data show CDR1 as MGHRA and CDR2 as YSYEKL. The CDR3 consists of 17 residues. V lost 1 base and J 2 bases, leaving 15 bases between the germline ends.

This chain uses TRBV4-1 with TRBJ1-5, with a possible D match to TRBD1 (6 bases). The receptor was isolated from a human donor with COVID-19, enrolled during active disease. The donor label of this sample is uncertain. The specimen was peripheral blood. CDR3 residues: CASSQASGGRGNQPQHF. The DNA for the CDR3 is TGCGCCAGCAGCCAAGCGTCGGGGGGCCGGGGCAATCAGCCCCAGCATTTT.